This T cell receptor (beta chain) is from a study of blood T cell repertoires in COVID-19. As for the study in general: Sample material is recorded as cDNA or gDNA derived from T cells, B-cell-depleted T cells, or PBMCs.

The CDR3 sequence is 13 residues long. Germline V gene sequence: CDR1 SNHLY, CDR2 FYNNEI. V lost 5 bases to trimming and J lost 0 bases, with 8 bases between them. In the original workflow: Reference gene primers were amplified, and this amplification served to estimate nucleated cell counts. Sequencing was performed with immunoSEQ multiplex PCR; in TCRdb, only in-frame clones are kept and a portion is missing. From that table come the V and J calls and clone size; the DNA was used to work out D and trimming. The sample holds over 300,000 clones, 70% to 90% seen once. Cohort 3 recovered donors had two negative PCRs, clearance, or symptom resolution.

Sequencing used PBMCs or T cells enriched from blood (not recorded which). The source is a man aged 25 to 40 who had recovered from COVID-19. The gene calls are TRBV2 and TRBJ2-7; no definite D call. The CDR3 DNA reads TGTGCCAGCAGTCATCCCCACTCCTACGAGCAGTACTTC. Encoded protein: CASSHPHSYEQYF.